This T cell receptor beta chain appears in the sequencing data of a study of blood T cell repertoires in COVID-19. As for the study in general: Spain, Italy and the United States supplied samples that represented acute and convalescent COVID-19. Sample material is recorded as cDNA or gDNA derived from T cells, B-cell-depleted T cells, or PBMCs.

Per the original data handling: Reference gene primer amplification gave nucleated cell count estimates. The table came from immunoSEQ multiplex PCR; TCRdb's copy has only in-frame clones and leaves some out. That table furnishes V, J and clone size, whereas the DNA furnished D and trimming. The table includes 390,000 or so clones, 86% detected once. V was pared by 8 bases and J by 1 base, with 13 bases between. Germline-derived CDR1 and CDR2 are MGHDK and SYGVNS. The CDR3 consists of 14 residues. V is TRBV25-1 and J is TRBJ2-3; D might be TRBD2 (5 bases). The sample consisted of peripheral blood. The source is a woman in her twenties or thirties with active or convalescent COVID-19. CDR3 coding DNA: TGTGCCAGCGGGGATTACGGGGGCACAGATACGCAGTATTTT. Translating gives CASGDYGGTDTQYF.